The entry below describes one TCR beta chain. Every donor was a healthy person donating bone marrow. PCR used 60 Vbeta primers and 13 Jbeta primers. Clones were read by immunoSEQ multiplex PCR, and TCRdb kept only the in-frame ones, dropping some. The data show about 77,000 clones, with approximately 80% seen just once and around 3.7% held by the top ten. The CDR3 length is 16 residues. The germline CDR1 and CDR2 sequences are LNHNV and YYDKDF (reference sequence). The V end lost 0 bases, the J end lost 7 bases, and 16 bases lay between the germline ends. This entry belongs to a study of cytomegalovirus exposure and HLA in healthy donors. Background on the study: Drawn from HLA-typed donors, 80 million to 100 million unique TCRs were held in an early data release.

This TCR was sampled from a middle-aged man in good health and CMV-seronegative. The chain couples TRBV15 to TRBJ2-1; tentative D call: TRBD2 (7 bases). Material for sequencing was PBMCs. CDR3 sequence: CATSRDRGGAINEQFF. In DNA form, the CDR3 reads TGTGCCACCAGCAGAGATCGTGGGGGGGCGATTAATGAGCAGTTCTTC.